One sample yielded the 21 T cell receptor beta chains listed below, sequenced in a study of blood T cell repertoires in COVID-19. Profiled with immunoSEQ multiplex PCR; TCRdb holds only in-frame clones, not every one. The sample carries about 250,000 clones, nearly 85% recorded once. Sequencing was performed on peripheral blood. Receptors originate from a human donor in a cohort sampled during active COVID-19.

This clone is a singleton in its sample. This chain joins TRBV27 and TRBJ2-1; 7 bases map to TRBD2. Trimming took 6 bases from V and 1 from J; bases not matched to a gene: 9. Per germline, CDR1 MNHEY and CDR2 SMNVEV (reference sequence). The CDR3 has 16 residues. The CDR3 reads CASSRIAGASYNEQFF. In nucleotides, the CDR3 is TGTGCCAGCAGCAGAATTGCGGGAGCGTCCTACAATGAGCAGTTCTTC.

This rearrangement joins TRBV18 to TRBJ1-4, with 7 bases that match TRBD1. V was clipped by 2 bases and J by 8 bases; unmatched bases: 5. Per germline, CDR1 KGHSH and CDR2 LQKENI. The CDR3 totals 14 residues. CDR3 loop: CASSPRTGHEKLFF. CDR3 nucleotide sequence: TGTGCCAGCTCACCAAGGACAGGCCACGAAAAACTGTTTTTT.

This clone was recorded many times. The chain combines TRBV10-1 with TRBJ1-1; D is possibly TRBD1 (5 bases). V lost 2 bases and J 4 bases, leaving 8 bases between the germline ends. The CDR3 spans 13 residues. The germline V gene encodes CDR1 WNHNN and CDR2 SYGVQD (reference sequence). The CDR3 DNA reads TGCGCCAGCAGTGAGAGCAGGGCCACTGAAGCTTTCTTT. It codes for CASSESRATEAFF.

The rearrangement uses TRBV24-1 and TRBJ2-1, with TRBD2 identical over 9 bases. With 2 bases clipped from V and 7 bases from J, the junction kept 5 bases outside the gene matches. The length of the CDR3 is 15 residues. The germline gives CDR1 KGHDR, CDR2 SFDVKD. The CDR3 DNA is TGTGCCACCAGTGATTCCGCGGGGGGGCTTAATGAGCAGTTCTTC. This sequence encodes CATSDSAGGLNEQFF.

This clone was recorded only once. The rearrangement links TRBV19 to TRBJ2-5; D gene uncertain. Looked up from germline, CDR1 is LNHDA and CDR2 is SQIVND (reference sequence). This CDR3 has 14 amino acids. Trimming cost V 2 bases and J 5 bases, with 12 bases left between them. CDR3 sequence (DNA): TGTGCCAGTAGTATACGCGAAGTCTCGGAGACCCAGTACTTC. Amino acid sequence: CASSIREVSETQYF.

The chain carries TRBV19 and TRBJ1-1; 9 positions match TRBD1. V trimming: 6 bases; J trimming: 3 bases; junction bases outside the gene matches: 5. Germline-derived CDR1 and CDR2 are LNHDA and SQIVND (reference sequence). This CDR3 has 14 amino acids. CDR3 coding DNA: TGTGCCAGTAGAAAACAGGGGGCTGACACTGAAGCTTTCTTT. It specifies CASRKQGADTEAFF.

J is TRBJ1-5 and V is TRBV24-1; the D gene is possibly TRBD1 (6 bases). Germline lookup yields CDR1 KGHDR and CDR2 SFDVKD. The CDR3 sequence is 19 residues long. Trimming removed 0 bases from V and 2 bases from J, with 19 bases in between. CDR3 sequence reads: CATSDLHVRGREGNQPQHF. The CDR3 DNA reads TGTGCCACCAGTGATTTGCATGTCAGGGGCCGAGAGGGCAATCAGCCCCAGCATTTT.

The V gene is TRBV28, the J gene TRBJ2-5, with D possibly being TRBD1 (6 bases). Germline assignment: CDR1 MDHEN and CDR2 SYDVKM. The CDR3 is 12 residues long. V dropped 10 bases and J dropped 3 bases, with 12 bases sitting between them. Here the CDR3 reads CATQNREETQYF. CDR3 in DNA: TGTGCCACCCAGAACAGGGAAGAGACCCAGTACTTC.

The CDR3 region has the DNA TGTGCCAGCAGCATTTCCCAGGGCCCTTCACCCCTCCACTTT. Residues: CASSISQGPSPLHF. V usage is TRBV9 and J usage is TRBJ1-6, with D possibly TRBD1 on 5 matching bases. Germline V gene data show CDR1 as SGDLS and CDR2 as YYNGEE. This CDR3 is built from 14 residues. V dropped 4 bases and J dropped 9 bases, with 14 bases sitting between them.

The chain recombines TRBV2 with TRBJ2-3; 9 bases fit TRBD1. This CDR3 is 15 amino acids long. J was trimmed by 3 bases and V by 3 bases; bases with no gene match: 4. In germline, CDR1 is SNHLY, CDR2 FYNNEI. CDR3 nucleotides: TGTGCCAGCAGTGACGGTGGACAGGGGACAGATACGCAGTATTTT. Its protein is CASSDGGQGTDTQYF. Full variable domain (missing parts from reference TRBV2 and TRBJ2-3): EPEVTQTPSHQVTQMGQEVILRCVPISNHLYFYWYRQILGQKVEFLVSFYNNEISEKSEIFDDQFSVERPDGSNFTLKIRSTKLEDSAMYFCASSDGGQGTDTQYFGPGTRLTVL.

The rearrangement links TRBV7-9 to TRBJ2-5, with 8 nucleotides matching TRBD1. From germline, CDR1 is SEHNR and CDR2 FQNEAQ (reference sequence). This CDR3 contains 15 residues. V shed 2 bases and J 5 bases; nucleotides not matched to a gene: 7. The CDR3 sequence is CASSLNAGGAETQYF. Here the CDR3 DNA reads TGTGCCAGCAGCTTAAACGCAGGGGGCGCGGAGACCCAGTACTTC.

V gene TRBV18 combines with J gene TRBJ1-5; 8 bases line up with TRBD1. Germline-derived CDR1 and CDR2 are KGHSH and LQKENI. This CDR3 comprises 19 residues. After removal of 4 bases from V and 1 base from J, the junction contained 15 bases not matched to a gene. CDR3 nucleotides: TGTGCCAGCTCACTCAAACCGGTGACAGGGGTGAGAAGCAATCAGCCCCAGCATTTT. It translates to CASSLKPVTGVRSNQPQHF.

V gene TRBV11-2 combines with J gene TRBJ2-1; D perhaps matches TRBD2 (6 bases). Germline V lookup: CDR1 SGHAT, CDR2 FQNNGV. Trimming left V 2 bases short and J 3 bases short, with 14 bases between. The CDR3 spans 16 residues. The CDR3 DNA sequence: TGTGCCAGCAGCTTATCCGGGAGTGCTATCTACAATGAGCAGTTCTTC. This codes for CASSLSGSAIYNEQFF.

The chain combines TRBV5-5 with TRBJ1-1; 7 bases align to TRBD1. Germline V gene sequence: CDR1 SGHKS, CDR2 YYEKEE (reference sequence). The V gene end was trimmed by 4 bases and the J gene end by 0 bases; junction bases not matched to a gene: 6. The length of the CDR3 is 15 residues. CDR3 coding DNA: TGTGCCAGCAGCCGACCCGGGACAGTGAACACTGAAGCTTTCTTT. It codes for CASSRPGTVNTEAFF.

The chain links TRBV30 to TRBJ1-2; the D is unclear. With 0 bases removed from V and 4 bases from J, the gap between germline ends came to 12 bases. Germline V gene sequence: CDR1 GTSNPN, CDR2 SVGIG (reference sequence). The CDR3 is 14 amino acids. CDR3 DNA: TGTGCCTGGAGTGTAGGTGGAGCAGCCTATGGCTACACCTTC. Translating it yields CAWSVGGAAYGYTF.

The CDR3: CASSLLSGRPYNEQFF. The CDR3, as DNA: TGTGCCAGCAGTTTATTGTCGGGGAGACCCTACAATGAGCAGTTCTTC. The V gene is TRBV27, the J gene TRBJ2-1, with a possible D match to TRBD2 (5 bases). Trimming pared 1 base from V and 2 bases from J, leaving 12 bases between. The CDR3 extends over 16 amino acids. Germline lookup yields CDR1 MNHEY and CDR2 SMNVEV (reference sequence).

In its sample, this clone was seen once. The CDR3 is CASSLGLGAFQETQYF. The DNA for the CDR3 is TGTGCCAGCAGCTTAGGCCTGGGAGCGTTTCAAGAGACCCAGTACTTC. The V and J genes are TRBV7-6 and TRBJ2-5; a weak D match, TRBD2 (5 bases). Looked up from germline, CDR1 is SGHVS and CDR2 is FNYEAQ. The CDR3 totals 16 residues. The V gene lost 1 base and the J gene lost 2 bases, with 14 bases spanning the gap.

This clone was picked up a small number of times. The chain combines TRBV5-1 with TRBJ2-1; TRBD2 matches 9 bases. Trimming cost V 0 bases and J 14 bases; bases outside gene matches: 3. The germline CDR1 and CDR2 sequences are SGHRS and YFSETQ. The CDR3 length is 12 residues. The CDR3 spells CASSLDRGGEFF. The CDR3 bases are TGCGCCAGCAGCTTGGATCGCGGGGGGGAGTTCTTC.

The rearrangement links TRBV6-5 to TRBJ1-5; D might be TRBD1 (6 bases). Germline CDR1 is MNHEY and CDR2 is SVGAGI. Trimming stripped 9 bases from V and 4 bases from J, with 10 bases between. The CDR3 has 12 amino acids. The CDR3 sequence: CASKDRNQPQHF. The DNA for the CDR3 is TGTGCCAGTAAAGACAGGAATCAGCCCCAGCATTTT.

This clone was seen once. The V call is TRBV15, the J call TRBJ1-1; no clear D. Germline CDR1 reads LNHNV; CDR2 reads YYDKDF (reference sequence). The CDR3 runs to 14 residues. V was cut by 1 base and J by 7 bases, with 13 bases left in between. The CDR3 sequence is CATSRVRVELEAFF. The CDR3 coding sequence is TGTGCCACCAGCAGAGTTCGGGTCGAACTTGAAGCTTTCTTT.

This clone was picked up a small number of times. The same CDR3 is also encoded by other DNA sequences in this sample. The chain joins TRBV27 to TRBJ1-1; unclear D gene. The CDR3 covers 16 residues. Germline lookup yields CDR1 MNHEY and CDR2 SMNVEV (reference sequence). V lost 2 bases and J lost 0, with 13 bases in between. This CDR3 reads CASSLDRGSMNTEAFF. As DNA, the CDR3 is TGTGCCAGCAGTTTAGATAGAGGGTCAATGAACACTGAAGCTTTCTTT.